This T cell receptor beta chain was found in a study of OX40 agonist ivuxolimab in advanced cancers. The table came from immunoSEQ multiplex PCR; TCRdb's copy has only in-frame clones and leaves some out. The sample consists of about 70,000 clones, roughly 92% of them appearing once. CDR3 size: 16 residues. V gave up 2 bases and J gave up 0 bases, with 11 bases separating them. CDR1 is KGHSH, CDR2 LQKENI, per germline. The chain couples TRBV18 to TRBJ1-3; D uncertain. Sequencing used CD4+ or CD8+ T cells sorted from blood, obtained in a trial of the OX40 agonist ivuxolimab. This clonotype was sampled from an adult with an advanced solid tumor such as melanoma, head and neck, liver or kidney cancer. In DNA form, the CDR3 reads TGTGCCAGCTCACCAGCCCCCGGGTCCTCTGGAAACACCATATATTTT. It encodes CASSPAPGSSGNTIYF. Together with reference TRBV18 and TRBJ1-3, the CDR3 gives the full variable domain: NAGVMQNPRHLVRRRGQEARLRCSPMKGHSHVYWYRQLPEEGLKFMVYLQKENIIDESGMPKERFSAEFPKEGPSILRIQQVVRGDSAAYFCASSPAPGSSGNTIYFGEGSWLTVV.